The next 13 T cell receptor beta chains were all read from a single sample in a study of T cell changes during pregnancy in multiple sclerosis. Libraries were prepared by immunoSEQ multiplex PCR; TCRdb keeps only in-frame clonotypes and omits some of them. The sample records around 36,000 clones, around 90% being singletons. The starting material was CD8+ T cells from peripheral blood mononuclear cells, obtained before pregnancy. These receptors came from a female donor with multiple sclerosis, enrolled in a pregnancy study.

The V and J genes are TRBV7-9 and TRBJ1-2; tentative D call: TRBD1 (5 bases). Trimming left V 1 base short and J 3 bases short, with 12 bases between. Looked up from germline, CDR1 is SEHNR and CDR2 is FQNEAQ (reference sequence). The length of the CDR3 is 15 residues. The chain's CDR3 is CASSLVLVRDYGYTF. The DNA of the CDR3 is TGTGCCAGCAGCTTAGTCCTTGTCAGGGACTATGGCTACACCTTC.

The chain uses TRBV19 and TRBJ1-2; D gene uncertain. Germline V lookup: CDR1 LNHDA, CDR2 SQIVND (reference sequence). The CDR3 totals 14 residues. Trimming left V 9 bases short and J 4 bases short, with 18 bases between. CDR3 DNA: TGTGCCAGCGAGGATAATTCCTATGCCTATGGCTACACCTTC. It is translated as CASEDNSYAYGYTF.

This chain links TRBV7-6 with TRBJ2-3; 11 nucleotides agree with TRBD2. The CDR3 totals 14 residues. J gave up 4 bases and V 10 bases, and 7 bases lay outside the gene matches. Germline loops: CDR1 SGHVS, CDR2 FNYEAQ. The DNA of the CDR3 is TGTGCCACCTCCTTAGCGGGAGGGGCAGATACGCAGTATTTT. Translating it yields CATSLAGGADTQYF.

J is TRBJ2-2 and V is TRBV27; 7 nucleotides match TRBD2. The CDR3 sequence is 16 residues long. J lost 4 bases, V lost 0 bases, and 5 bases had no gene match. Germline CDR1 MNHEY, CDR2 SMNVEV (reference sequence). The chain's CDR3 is CASSLSPAGSTGELFF. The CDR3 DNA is TGTGCCAGCAGTTTATCGCCAGCGGGAAGCACCGGGGAGCTGTTTTTT.

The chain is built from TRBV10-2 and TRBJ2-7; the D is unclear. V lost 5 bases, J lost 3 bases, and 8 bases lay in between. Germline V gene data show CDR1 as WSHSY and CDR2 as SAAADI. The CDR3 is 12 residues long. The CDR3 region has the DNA TGCGCCAGCAGTCTAGGCAACTACGAGCAGTACTTC. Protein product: CASSLGNYEQYF.

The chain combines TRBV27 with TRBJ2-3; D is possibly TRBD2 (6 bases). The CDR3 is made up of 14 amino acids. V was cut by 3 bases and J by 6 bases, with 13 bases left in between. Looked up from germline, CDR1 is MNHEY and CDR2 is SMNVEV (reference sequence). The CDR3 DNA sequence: TGTGCCAGCAGTTTCCTCCTCAGCGGGGATACGCAGTATTTT. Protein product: CASSFLLSGDTQYF.

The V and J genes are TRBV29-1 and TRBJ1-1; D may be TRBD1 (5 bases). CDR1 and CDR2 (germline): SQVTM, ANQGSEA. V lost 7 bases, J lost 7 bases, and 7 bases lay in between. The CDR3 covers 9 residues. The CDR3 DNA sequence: TGCAGCGCCGGGGGTGAAGCTTTCTTT. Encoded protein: CSAGGEAFF.

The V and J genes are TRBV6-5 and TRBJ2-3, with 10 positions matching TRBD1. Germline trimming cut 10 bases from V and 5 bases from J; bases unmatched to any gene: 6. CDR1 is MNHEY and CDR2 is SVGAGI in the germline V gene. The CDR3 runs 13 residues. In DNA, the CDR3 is TGTGCCACCGGGACAGGGGTAGTAGATACGCAGTATTTT. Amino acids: CATGTGVVDTQYF.

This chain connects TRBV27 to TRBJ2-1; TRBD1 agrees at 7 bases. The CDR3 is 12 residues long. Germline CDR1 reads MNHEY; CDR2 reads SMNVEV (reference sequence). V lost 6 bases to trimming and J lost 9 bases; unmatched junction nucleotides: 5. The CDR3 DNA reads TGTGCCAGCAGCCTGACAGGGACTGAGCAGTTCTTC. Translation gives CASSLTGTEQFF.

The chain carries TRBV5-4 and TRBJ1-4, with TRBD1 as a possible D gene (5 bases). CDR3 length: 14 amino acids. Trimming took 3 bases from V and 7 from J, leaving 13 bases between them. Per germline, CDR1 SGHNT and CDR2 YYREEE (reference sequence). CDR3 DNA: TGTGCCAGCAGCTATGCCGGGGGGGGTGAAAAACTGTTTTTT. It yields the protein CASSYAGGGEKLFF.

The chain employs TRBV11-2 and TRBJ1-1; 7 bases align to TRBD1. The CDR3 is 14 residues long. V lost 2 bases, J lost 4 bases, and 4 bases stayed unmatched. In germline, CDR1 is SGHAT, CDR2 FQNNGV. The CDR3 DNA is TGTGCCAGCAGCTTACCCCAGGGGGGCACTGAAGCTTTCTTT. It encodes CASSLPQGGTEAFF.

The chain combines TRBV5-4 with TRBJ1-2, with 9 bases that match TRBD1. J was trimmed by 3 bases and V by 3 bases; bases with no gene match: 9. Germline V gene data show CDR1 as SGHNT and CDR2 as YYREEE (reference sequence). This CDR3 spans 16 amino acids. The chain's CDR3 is CASSSAPGQGHYGYTF. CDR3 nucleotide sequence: TGTGCCAGCAGCTCGGCCCCTGGACAGGGGCACTATGGCTACACCTTC.

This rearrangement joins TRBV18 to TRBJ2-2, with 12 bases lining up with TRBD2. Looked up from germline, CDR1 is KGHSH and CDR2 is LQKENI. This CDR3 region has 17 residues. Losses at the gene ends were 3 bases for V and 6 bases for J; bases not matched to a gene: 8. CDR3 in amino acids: CASSPGLAGMIAGELFF. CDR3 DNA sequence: TGTGCCAGCTCACCCGGACTAGCGGGAATGATCGCCGGGGAGCTGTTTTTT.